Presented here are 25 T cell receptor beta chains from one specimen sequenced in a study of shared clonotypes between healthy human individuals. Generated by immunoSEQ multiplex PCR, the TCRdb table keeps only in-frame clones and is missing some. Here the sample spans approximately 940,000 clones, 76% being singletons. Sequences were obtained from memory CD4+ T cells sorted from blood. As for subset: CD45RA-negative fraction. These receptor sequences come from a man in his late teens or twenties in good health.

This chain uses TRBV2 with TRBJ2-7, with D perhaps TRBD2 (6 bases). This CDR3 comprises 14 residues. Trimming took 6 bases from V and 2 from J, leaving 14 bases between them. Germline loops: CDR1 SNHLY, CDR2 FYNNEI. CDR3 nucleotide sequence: TGTGCCAGCAGGGCCGGGCGGGGAGCCTACGAGCAGTACTTC. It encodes CASRAGRGAYEQYF.

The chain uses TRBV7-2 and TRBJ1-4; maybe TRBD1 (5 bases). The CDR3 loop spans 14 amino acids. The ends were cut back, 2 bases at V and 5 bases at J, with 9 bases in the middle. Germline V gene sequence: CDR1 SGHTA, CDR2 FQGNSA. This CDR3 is CASSLRGVNEKLFF. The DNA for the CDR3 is TGTGCCAGCAGCTTACGGGGGGTGAATGAAAAACTGTTTTTT. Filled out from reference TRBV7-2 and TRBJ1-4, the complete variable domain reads GAGVSQSPSNKVTEKGKDVELRCDPISGHTALYWYRQSLGQGLEFLIYFQGNSAPDKSGLPSDRFSAERTGGSVSTLTIQRTQQEDSAVYLCASSLRGVNEKLFFGSGTQLSVL.

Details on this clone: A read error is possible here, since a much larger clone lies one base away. CDR3 sequence: CTISRQGDGYTF. DNA for the CDR3: TGTACCATCAGTAGACAGGGCGATGGCTACACCTTC. V gene TRBV10-3 combines with J gene TRBJ1-2; TRBD1 agrees at 7 bases. In germline, CDR1 is ENHRY, CDR2 SYGVKD. The CDR3 covers 12 residues.

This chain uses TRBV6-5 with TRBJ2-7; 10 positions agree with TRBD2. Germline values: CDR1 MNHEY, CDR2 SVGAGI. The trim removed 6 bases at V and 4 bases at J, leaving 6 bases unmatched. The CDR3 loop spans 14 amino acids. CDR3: CASRSLAGSYEQYF. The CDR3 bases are TGTGCCAGCAGGTCACTAGCGGGATCTTACGAGCAGTACTTC.

CDR3 amino acids: CASSERGGYEQYF. CDR3 bases: TGTGCCAGCAGTGAACGAGGGGGCTACGAGCAGTACTTC. V is TRBV6-1 and J is TRBJ2-7, with D possibly being TRBD1 (6 bases). CDR1 and CDR2 (germline): MNHNS, SASEGT. The CDR3 is made up of 13 amino acids. Deletions cut 2 bases from V and 3 bases from J, with 8 bases between.

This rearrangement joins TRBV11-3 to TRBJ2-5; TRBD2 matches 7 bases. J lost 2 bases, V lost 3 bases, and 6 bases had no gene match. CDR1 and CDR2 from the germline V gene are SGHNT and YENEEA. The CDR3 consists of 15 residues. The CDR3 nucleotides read TGTGCCAGCAGCTTGGGCAGCGGGGCTCAAGAGACCCAGTACTTC. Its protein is CASSLGSGAQETQYF.

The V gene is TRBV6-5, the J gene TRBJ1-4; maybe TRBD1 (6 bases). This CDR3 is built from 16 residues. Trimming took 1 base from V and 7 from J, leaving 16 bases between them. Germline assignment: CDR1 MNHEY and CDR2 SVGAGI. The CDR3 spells CASSYYLTGSIEKLFF. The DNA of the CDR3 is TGTGCCAGCAGTTACTACCTAACAGGGAGCATTGAAAAACTGTTTTTT.

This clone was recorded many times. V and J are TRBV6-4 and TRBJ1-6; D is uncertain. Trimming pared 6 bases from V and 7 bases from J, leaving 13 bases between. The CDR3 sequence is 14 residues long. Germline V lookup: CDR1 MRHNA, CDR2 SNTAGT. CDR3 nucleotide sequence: TGTGCCAGCAGGAACACGAATATGAATTCACCCCTCCACTTT. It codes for CASRNTNMNSPLHF.

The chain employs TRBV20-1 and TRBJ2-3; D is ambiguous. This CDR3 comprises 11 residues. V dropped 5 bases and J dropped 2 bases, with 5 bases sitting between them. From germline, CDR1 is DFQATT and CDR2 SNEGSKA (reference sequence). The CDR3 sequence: CSALYTDTQYF. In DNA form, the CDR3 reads TGCAGTGCTCTCTACACAGATACGCAGTATTTT.

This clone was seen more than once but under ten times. The CDR3 sequence: CASSKGTTTEAFF. The CDR3 DNA sequence: TGTGCCAGCAGCAAGGGTACAACCACTGAAGCTTTCTTT. The rearrangement uses TRBV11-3 and TRBJ1-1; D not certain. V was trimmed by 5 bases and J by 4 bases, leaving 11 bases between them. This CDR3 has 13 residues. The germline gives CDR1 SGHNT, CDR2 YENEEA.

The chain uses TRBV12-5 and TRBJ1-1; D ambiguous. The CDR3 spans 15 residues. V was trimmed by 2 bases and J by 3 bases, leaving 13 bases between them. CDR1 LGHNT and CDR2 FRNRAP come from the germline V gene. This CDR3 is CASGLTAGLYTEAFF. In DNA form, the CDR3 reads TGTGCTAGTGGTTTGACGGCAGGCCTTTACACTGAAGCTTTCTTT.

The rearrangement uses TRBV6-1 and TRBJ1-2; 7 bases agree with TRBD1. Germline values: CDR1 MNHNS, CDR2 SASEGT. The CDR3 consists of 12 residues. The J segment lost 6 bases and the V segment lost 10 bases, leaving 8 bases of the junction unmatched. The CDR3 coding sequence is TGTGCCACCCGTAGGCAGGGGGATGGCTACACCTTC. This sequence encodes CATRRQGDGYTF.

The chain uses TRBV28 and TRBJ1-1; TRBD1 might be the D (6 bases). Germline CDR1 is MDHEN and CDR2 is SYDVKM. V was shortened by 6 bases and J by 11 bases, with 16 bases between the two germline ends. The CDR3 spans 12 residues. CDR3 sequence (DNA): TGTGCCAGCAGCCGAAACAGGGCCCAGGCTTTCTTT. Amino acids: CASSRNRAQAFF. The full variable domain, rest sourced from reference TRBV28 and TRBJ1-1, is DVKVTQSSRYLVKRTGEKVFLECVQDMDHENMFWYRQDPGLGLRLIYFSYDVKMKEKGDIPEGYSVSREKKERFSLILESASTNQTSMYLCASSRNRAQAFFGQGTRLTVV.

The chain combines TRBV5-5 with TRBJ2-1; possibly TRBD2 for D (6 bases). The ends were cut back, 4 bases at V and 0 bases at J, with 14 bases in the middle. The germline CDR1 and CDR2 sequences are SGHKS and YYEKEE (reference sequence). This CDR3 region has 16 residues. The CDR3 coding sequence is TGTGCCAGCAGCCCCGGGACTCCAAGCTCCTACAATGAGCAGTTCTTC. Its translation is CASSPGTPSSYNEQFF.

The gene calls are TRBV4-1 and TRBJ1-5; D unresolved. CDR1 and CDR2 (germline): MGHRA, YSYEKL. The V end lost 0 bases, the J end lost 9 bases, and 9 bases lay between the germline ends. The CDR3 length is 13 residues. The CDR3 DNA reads TGCGCCAGCAGCCAAGATGAAGGCCGGCCCCAGCATTTT. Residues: CASSQDEGRPQHF.

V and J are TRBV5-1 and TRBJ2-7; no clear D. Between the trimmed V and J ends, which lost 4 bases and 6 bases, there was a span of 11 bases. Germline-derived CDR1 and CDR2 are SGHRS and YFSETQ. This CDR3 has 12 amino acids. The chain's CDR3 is CASSPTSGEQYF. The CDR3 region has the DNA TGCGCCAGCAGCCCAACATCCGGCGAGCAGTACTTC.

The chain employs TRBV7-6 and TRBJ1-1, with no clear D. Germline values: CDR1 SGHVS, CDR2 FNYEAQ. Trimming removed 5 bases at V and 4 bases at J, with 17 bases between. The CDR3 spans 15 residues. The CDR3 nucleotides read TGTGCCAGCAGCCCTATCCCTCTATCGACCACTGAAGCTTTCTTT. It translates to CASSPIPLSTTEAFF.

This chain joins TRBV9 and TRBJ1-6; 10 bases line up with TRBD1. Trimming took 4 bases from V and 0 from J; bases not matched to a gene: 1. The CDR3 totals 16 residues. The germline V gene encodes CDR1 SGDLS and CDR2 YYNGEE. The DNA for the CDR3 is TGTGCCAGCAGCAGGACAGGGGGCTCCTATAATTCACCCCTCCACTTT. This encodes CASSRTGGSYNSPLHF.

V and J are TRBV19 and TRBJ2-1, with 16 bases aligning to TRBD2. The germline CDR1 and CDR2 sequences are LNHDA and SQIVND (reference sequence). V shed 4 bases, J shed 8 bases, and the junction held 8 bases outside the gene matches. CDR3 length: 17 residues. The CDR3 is CASSNHSGLAGGDEQFF. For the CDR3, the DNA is TGTGCCAGTAGTAACCACTCGGGACTAGCGGGGGGGGATGAGCAGTTCTTC.

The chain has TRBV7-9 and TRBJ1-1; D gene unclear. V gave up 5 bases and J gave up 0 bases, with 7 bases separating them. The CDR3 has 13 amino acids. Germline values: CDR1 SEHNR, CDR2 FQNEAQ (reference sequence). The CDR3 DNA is TGTGCCAGCAGCCGTCCAGTGAACACTGAAGCTTTCTTT. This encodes CASSRPVNTEAFF.

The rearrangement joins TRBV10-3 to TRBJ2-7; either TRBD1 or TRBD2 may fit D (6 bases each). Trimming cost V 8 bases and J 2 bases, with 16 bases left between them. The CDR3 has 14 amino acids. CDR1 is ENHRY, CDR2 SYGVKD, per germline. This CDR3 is CAIRGAGDTYEQYF. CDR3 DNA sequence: TGTGCCATCCGCGGGGCAGGGGATACCTACGAGCAGTACTTC.

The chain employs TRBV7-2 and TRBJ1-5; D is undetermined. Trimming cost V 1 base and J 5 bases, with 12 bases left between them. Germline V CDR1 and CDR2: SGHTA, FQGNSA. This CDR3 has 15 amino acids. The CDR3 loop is CASSLGASGDQPQHF. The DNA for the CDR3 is TGTGCCAGCAGCTTAGGGGCCTCCGGGGATCAGCCCCAGCATTTT.

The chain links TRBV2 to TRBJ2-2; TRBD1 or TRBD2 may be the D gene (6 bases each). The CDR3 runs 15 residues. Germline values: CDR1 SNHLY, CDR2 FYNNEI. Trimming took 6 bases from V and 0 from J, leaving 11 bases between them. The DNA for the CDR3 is TGTGCCAGCAGGCCGGGGGACACGAACACCGGGGAGCTGTTTTTT. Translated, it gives CASRPGDTNTGELFF.

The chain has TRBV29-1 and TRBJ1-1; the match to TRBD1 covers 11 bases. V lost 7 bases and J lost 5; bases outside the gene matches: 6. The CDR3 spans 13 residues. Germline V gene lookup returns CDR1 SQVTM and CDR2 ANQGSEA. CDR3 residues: CSARTGGFTEAFF. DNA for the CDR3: TGCAGCGCCCGGACAGGGGGCTTTACTGAAGCTTTCTTT.

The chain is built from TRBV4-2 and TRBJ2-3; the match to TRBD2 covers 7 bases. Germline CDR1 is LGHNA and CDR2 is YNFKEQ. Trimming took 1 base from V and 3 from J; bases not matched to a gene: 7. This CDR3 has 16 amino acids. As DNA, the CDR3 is TGTGCCAGCAGCCAAGCCAGCGGGATTACTACAGATACGCAGTATTTT. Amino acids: CASSQASGITTDTQYF.